This section outlines one T cell receptor (beta chain) sequence together with its context. Its specificity is unknown. The data are from a study of T cell clones after liver transplantation. Whole-study context: A pre-transplant mixed lymphocyte reaction with TCRbeta sequencing defined graft-donor-reactive clones followed in post-transplant blood. Study conclusions and caveats: Rather than being deleted, graft donor-reactive T cells may have moved into the graft.

This CDR3 spans 13 amino acids. Per germline, CDR1 SGHTA and CDR2 FQGTGA. Trimming at V came to 3 bases and at J to 7 bases, leaving 3 bases not matched to a gene. Thawed unstimulated PBMCs were FACS-sorted by CD3, CD4 and CD8 into two populations. Profiled with immunoSEQ multiplex PCR; TCRdb holds only in-frame clones, not every one. There are tens of thousands of clones in the sample; about 84% occur only once, and around 0.45% lies in the top ten. The clonotype was recovered from a human patient who received a liver transplant. Some T cells may be the graft donor's. The sequences come from CD4+ T cells from blood, collected just over 45 months after liver transplant. The chain employs TRBV7-3 and TRBJ2-1, with 7 nucleotides matching TRBD1. The CDR3 sequence: CASSFDRANEQFF. In nucleotides, the CDR3 is TGTGCCAGCAGCTTTGACAGGGCTAATGAGCAGTTCTTC.